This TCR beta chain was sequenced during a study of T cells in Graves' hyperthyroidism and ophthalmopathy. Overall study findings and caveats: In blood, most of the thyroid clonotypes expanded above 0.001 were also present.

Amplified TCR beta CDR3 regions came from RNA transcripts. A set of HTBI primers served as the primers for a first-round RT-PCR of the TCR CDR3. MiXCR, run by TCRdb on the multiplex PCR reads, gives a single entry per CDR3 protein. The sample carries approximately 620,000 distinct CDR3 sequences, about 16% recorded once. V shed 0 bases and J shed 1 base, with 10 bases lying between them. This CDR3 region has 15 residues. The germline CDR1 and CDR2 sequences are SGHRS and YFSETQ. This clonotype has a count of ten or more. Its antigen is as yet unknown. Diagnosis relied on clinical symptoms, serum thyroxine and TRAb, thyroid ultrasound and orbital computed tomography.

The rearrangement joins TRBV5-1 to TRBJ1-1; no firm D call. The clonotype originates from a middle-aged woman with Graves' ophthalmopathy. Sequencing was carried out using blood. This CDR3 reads CASSLGSSENTEAFF. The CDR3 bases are TGCGCCAGCAGCTTGGGGTCAAGTGAGAACACTGAAGCTTTCTTT.